This T cell receptor beta chain comes out of a study of blood T cell repertoires in COVID-19. Across the whole study: Specimens from acute and convalescent COVID-19 originated in the United States, Italy and Spain.

Clones were read by immunoSEQ multiplex PCR, and TCRdb kept only the in-frame ones, dropping some. The table lists about 500,000 clones, 70% to 90% of them singletons. Germline V gives CDR1 MNHEY, CDR2 SVGAGI. The V and J ends lost 8 bases and 7 bases, in that order; junction bases with no gene match: 11. The CDR3 runs to 15 residues. The clonotype comes from a woman between 45 and 65 years old with COVID-19, enrolled during active disease. The chain has TRBV6-5 and TRBJ2-2; 9 bases agree with TRBD1. The source material was peripheral blood. CDR3 DNA: TGTGCCAGCCACCTGGGCGGGACAGGGTTCGGGGAGCTGTTTTTT. This codes for CASHLGGTGFGELFF.